The 23 T cell receptor beta chains in this list originate from one sample, sequenced in a study of neurological immune-mediated disorders. One entry per CDR3 protein, called by TCRdb with MiXCR from the 5' RACE reads. The sample includes approximately 86,000 distinct CDR3 sequences, approximately 2.8% seen only once; the top ten take over 0.95%. Sequencing was performed on PBMCs. The receptors were sampled from a woman in her 30s with multiple sclerosis.

This clonotype was observed many times. The chain has TRBV27 and TRBJ2-1, with TRBD2 matching 7 bases. CDR3 length equals 16 residues. The V segment lost 5 bases and the J segment 0 bases; nucleotides outside the gene matches: 7. Germline V gene lookup returns CDR1 MNHEY and CDR2 SMNVEV (reference sequence). CDR3 DNA sequence: TGTGCCAGCAGTACTACTAGCGCGTCCTCCTACAATGAGCAGTTCTTC. It yields the protein CASSTTSASSYNEQFF.

This clonotype showed up many times. The chain joins TRBV20-1 to TRBJ2-1; 8 positions match TRBD2. Germline V gene lookup returns CDR1 DFQATT and CDR2 SNEGSKA (reference sequence). This CDR3 comprises 14 residues. Trimming at V came to 1 base and at J to 4 bases, leaving 3 bases not matched to a gene. CDR3 nucleotide sequence: TGCAGTGCTAGAGGGATAGCGGGGTACAATGAGCAGTTCTTC. It codes for CSARGIAGYNEQFF.

This clonotype has just a few counts. The chain links TRBV11-3 to TRBJ2-3; 12 bases are a match to TRBD2. Germline assignment: CDR1 SGHNT and CDR2 YENEEA. J gave up 6 bases and V 6 bases, and 10 bases lay outside the gene matches. This CDR3 is 16 amino acids long. CDR3 sequence (DNA): TGTGCCAGCAGTGTGCTAGCGGGAGGGCAGGGTGATACGCAGTATTTT. Its translation: CASSVLAGGQGDTQYF.

This clonotype was counted ten times or more. The chain has TRBV4-3 and TRBJ2-3; 8 positions agree with TRBD2. Germline V gene sequence: CDR1 LGHNA, CDR2 YSLEER. The CDR3 has 16 residues. V was pared by 1 base and J by 1 base, with 4 bases of the junction left unmatched. The CDR3 nucleotides read TGCGCCAGCAGCCAAGGGGGACTAGACGGCACAGATACGCAGTATTTT. It yields the protein CASSQGGLDGTDTQYF.

This clonotype has ten or more counts. In DNA, the CDR3 is TGTGCCAGCAGCGAGGTAGAACAGGAGCAGTTCTTC. Amino acid sequence: CASSEVEQEQFF. This chain joins TRBV21-1 and TRBJ2-1. TRBV21-1 is a known pseudogene. CDR3 size: 12 residues.

This clonotype has at least ten counts. This rearrangement joins TRBV20-1 to TRBJ2-1; TRBD2 aligns across 11 bases. The CDR3 has 15 amino acids. The V gene end was trimmed by 3 bases and the J gene end by 7 bases; junction bases not matched to a gene: 8. Germline V gives CDR1 DFQATT, CDR2 SNEGSKA (reference sequence). The CDR3 DNA is TGCAGTGCTAGCCTACTAGCGGGAGATGGAAATGAGCAGTTCTTC. It specifies CSASLLAGDGNEQFF.

This clonotype was picked up many times. The gene calls are TRBV11-3 and TRBJ1-1; D perhaps matches TRBD1 (5 bases). The CDR3 loop spans 13 amino acids. V was clipped by 3 bases and J by 4 bases, with 9 bases between them. Germline CDR1 is SGHNT and CDR2 is YENEEA. CDR3 DNA: TGTGCCAGCAGCTTCGAGGGGAGCACTGAAGCTTTCTTT. It translates to CASSFEGSTEAFF.

This clonotype was counted ten times or more. The chain uses TRBV6-2 or TRBV6-3 and TRBJ1-5; D is perhaps TRBD1 (6 bases). Trimming removed 6 bases from V and 0 bases from J, with 12 bases in between. Germline CDR1 reads MNHEY; CDR2 reads SVGEGT. The CDR3 sequence is 15 residues long. CDR3 sequence (DNA): TGTGCCAGCAGCTATAACAGGGATAGCAATCAGCCCCAGCATTTT. Translating gives CASSYNRDSNQPQHF.

This clonotype was recorded many times. This chain joins TRBV6-6 and TRBJ2-1, with D possibly matching TRBD2 (6 bases). The V end lost 10 bases, the J end lost 3 bases, and 22 bases lay between the germline ends. Germline V lookup: CDR1 MNHNY, CDR2 SVGAGI (reference sequence). The CDR3 contains 16 residues. CDR3 in DNA: TGTGCCACCGACGGGGCCGGGACTCCGAGCTACAATGAGCAGTTCTTC. Its translation is CATDGAGTPSYNEQFF.

This clonotype has at least ten counts. This chain uses TRBV5-1 with TRBJ2-7, with 10 nucleotides matching TRBD2. The CDR3 length is 16 residues. After removal of 5 bases from V and 5 bases from J, the junction contained 13 bases not matched to a gene. Germline values: CDR1 SGHRS, CDR2 YFSETQ. This chain's CDR3 is CASSMGASGRNNEQYF. The CDR3 DNA reads TGCGCCAGCAGTATGGGGGCTAGCGGGAGAAACAACGAGCAGTACTTC. Full variable domain (outside the CDR3, taken from reference TRBV5-1 and TRBJ2-7): KAGVTQTPRYLIKTRGQQVTLSCSPISGHRSVSWYQQTPGQGLQFLFEYFSETQRNKGNFPGRFSGRQFSNSRSEMNVSTLELGDSALYLCASSMGASGRNNEQYFGPGTRLTVT.

This clonotype has at least ten counts. The chain joins TRBV6-2 or TRBV6-3 to TRBJ2-2; 7 nucleotides match TRBD2. The CDR3 spans 16 residues. Trimming cost V 5 bases and J 4 bases; bases outside gene matches: 10. Germline CDR1 is MNHEY and CDR2 is SVGEGT. The DNA of the CDR3 is TGTGCCAGCAGTCCTCAAGGACTAGTCCTCACCGGGGAGCTGTTTTTT. Protein: CASSPQGLVLTGELFF.

This clonotype was picked up many times. The chain combines TRBV5-1 with TRBJ2-2, with 11 bases identical to TRBD2. With 4 bases clipped from V and 0 bases from J, the junction kept 5 bases outside the gene matches. The germline V gene has CDR1 SGHRS and CDR2 YFSETQ. This CDR3 region has 17 residues. The DNA of the CDR3 is TGCGCCAGCAGCCCTTCACTAGCGGGGGCGAACACCGGGGAGCTGTTTTTT. Amino acids: CASSPSLAGANTGELFF.

This clonotype was detected many times. The rearrangement joins TRBV20-1 to TRBJ1-6; the match to TRBD1 covers 8 bases. Trimming cost V 6 bases and J 10 bases; bases outside gene matches: 11. Germline V gene data show CDR1 as DFQATT and CDR2 as SNEGSKA (reference sequence). The CDR3 extends over 14 amino acids. CDR3 sequence: CSAPDRGFGSPLHF. The CDR3 DNA reads TGCAGTGCACCCGACAGGGGCTTCGGGTCACCCCTCCACTTT.

This clonotype appeared many times. The rearrangement links TRBV6-2 or TRBV6-3 to TRBJ1-1; D call uncertain. Germline V gene sequence: CDR1 MNHEY, CDR2 SVGEGT. Trimming removed 8 bases from V and 3 bases from J, with 13 bases in between. The CDR3 runs to 13 residues. The CDR3 is CASVFNSDTEAFF. The CDR3 region has the DNA TGTGCCAGCGTGTTTAACAGCGACACTGAAGCTTTCTTT.

There are many counts of this clonotype. V and J are TRBV5-6 and TRBJ2-3; 9 bases agree with TRBD2. With 0 bases clipped from V and 2 bases from J, the junction kept 4 bases outside the gene matches. The CDR3 length is 16 residues. Germline CDR1 SGHDT, CDR2 YYEEEE. Here the CDR3 reads CASSLGASGITDTQYF. The CDR3 nucleotides read TGTGCCAGCAGCTTGGGGGCTAGCGGGATCACAGATACGCAGTATTTT.

This clonotype was observed many times. The gene calls are TRBV4-3 and TRBJ2-1, with 10 nucleotides matching TRBD2. V lost 5 bases to trimming and J lost 7 bases; unmatched junction nucleotides: 8. The germline V gene has CDR1 LGHNA and CDR2 YSLEER. CDR3 length: 15 residues. The CDR3 sequence is CASSAGTSEVNEQFF. In DNA form, the CDR3 reads TGCGCCAGCAGCGCCGGGACTAGCGAGGTGAATGAGCAGTTCTTC.

This clonotype has a count of ten or more. The chain uses TRBV6-2 or TRBV6-3 and TRBJ2-3; no clear D gene. The ends were cut back, 0 bases at V and 1 base at J, with 14 bases in the middle. Germline CDR1 MNHEY, CDR2 SVGEGT. This CDR3 contains 17 residues. DNA for the CDR3: TGTGCCAGCAGTTACTCCCGCGGACCTTTTGGCACAGATACGCAGTATTTT. This translates into CASSYSRGPFGTDTQYF.

This clonotype was seen only a few times. The J gene is TRBJ1-6, the V gene TRBV7-3; 7 bases fit TRBD1. Per the germline V gene, CDR1 is SGHTA and CDR2 is FQGTGA. V shed 1 base, J shed 17 bases, and the junction held 17 bases outside the gene matches. The CDR3 contains 16 residues. The CDR3 protein is CASSLRYGPPDRSFHF. CDR3 nucleotide sequence: TGTGCCAGCAGCTTAAGGTACGGTCCACCGGACAGGAGTTTCCACTTT.

This clonotype was found many times. This chain connects TRBV20-1 to TRBJ2-1, with D perhaps matching TRBD1 (5 bases). The germline V and J ends were trimmed by 4 bases and 4 bases, with 20 bases remaining between them. Germline loops: CDR1 DFQATT, CDR2 SNEGSKA (reference sequence). The CDR3 contains 16 residues. The CDR3 nucleotides are TGCAGTGCTAACCAGGCGAGGACACTCAATTACAATGAGCAGTTCTTC. This codes for CSANQARTLNYNEQFF.

This clonotype was recorded many times. The CDR3 sequence: CASSSLSGRVYNEQFF. The CDR3 region has the DNA TGTGCCAGCAGCTCTCTTAGCGGGAGGGTCTACAATGAGCAGTTCTTC. The gene calls are TRBV7-6 and TRBJ2-1; 11 positions agree with TRBD2. V lost 4 bases to trimming and J lost 3 bases; unmatched junction nucleotides: 5. The CDR3 consists of 16 residues. Looked up from germline, CDR1 is SGHVS and CDR2 is FNYEAQ.

This clonotype appeared many times. The chain has TRBV29-1 and TRBJ2-1; D unclear. CDR1 and CDR2 (germline): SQVTM, ANQGSEA. The ends were cut back, 7 bases at V and 8 bases at J, with 15 bases in the middle. CDR3 length: 12 amino acids. The CDR3 region has the DNA TGCAGCGCCGGAAGCCCACGCGATGAGCAGTTCTTC. This codes for CSAGSPRDEQFF.

This clonotype has a count of ten or more. V and J are TRBV9 and TRBJ2-3, with D tentatively TRBD2 (5 bases). In germline, CDR1 is SGDLS, CDR2 YYNGEE. The length of the CDR3 is 15 residues. The V end was cut by 4 bases, the J end by 2 bases, with 14 bases between. CDR3 bases: TGTGCCAGCAGCCAAGGCGGGCTTTCCACAGATACGCAGTATTTT. Its translation: CASSQGGLSTDTQYF.

This clonotype showed up many times. This chain uses TRBV7-9 with TRBJ2-1; D unclear. The CDR3 length is 15 residues. CDR1 SEHNR and CDR2 FQNEAQ come from the germline V gene (reference sequence). Trimming left V 1 base short and J 5 bases short, with 12 bases between. The CDR3 nucleotides read TGTGCCAGCAGCTTAGGGAGTAGGGCGGACAATGAGCAGTTCTTC. This codes for CASSLGSRADNEQFF.